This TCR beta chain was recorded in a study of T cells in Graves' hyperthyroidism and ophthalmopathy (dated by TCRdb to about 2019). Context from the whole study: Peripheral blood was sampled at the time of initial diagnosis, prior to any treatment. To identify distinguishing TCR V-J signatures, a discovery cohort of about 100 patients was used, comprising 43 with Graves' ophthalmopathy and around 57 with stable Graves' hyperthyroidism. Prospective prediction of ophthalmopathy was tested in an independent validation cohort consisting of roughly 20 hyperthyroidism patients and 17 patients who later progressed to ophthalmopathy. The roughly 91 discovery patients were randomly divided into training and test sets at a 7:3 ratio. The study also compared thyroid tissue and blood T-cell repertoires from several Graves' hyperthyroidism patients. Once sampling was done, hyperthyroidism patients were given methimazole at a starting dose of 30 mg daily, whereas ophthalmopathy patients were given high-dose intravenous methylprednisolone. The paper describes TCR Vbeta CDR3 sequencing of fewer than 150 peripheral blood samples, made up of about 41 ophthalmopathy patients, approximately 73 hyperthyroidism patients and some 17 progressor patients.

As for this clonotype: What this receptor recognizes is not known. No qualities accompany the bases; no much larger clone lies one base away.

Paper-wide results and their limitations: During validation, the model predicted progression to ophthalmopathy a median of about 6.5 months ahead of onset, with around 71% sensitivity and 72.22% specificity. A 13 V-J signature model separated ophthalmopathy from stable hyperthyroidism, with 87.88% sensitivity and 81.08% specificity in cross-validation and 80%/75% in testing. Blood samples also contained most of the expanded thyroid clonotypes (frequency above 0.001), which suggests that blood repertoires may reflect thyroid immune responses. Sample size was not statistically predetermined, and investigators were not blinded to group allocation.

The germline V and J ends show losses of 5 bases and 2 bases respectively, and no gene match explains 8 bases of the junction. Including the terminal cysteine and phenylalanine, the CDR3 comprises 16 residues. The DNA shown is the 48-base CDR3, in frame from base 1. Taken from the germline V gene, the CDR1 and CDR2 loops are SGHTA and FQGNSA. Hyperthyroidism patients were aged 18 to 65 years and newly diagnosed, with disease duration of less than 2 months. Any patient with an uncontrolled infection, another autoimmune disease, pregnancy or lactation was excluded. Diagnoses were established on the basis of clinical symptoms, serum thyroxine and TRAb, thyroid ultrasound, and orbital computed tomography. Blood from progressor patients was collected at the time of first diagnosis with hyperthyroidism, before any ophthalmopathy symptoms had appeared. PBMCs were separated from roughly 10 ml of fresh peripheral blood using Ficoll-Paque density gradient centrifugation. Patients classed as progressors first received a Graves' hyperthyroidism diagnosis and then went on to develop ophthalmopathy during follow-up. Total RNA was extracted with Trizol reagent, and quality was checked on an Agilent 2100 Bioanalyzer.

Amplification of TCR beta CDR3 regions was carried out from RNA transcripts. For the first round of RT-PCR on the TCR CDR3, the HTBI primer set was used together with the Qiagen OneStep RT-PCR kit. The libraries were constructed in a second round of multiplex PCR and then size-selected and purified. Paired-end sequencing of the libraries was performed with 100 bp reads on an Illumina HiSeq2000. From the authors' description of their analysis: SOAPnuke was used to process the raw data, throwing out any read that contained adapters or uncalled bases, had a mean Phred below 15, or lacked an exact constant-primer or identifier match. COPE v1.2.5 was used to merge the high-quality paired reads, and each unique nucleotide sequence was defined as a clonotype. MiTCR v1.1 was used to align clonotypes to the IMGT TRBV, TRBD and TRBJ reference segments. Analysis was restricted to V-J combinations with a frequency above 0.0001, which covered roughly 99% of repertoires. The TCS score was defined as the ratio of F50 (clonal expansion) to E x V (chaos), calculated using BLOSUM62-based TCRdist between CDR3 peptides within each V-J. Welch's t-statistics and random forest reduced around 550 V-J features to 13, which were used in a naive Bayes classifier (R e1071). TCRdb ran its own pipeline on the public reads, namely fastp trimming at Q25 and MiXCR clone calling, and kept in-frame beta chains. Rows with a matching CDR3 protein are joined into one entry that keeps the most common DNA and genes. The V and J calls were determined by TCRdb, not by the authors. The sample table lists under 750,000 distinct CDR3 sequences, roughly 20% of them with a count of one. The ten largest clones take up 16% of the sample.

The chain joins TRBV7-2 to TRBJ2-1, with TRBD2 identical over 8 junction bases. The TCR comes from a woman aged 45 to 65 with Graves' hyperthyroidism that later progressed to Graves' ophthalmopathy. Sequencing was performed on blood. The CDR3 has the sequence CASSRGGLAAYNEQFF. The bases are TGTGCCAGCAGCCGGGGGGGGCTAGCGGCCTACAATGAGCAGTTCTTC.